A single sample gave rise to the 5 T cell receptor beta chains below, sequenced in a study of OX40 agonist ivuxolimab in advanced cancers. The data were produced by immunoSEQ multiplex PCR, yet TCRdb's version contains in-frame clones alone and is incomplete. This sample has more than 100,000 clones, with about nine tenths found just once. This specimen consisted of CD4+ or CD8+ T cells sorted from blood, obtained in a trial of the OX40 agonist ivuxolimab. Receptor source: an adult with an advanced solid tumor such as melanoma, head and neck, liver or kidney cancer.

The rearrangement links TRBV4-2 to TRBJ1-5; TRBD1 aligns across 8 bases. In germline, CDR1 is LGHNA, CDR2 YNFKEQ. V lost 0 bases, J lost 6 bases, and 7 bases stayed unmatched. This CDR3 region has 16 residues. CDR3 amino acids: CASSQDLAGGVQPQHF. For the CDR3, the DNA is TGTGCCAGCAGCCAAGATTTAGCAGGGGGCGTTCAGCCCCAGCATTTT.

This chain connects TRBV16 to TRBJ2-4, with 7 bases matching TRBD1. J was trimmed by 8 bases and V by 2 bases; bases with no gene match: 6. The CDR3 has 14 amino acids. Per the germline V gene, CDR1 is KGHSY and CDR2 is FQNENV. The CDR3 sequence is CASSQRGQGDIQYF. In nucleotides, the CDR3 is TGTGCCAGCAGCCAAAGAGGCCAGGGGGACATTCAGTACTTC.

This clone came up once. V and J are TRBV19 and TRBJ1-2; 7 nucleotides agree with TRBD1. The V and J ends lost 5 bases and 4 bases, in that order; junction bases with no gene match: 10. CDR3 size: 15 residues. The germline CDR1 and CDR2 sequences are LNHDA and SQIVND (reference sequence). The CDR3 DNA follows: TGTGCCAGTAGTGCCCGGACAGGTTTACCCTATGGCTACACCTTC. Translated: CASSARTGLPYGYTF.

The CDR3 DNA is TGTGCCAGCAGCCCAGGGGGGTCGAACACTGAAGCTTTCTTT. Translating it yields CASSPGGSNTEAFF. V is TRBV7-3 and J is TRBJ1-1; TRBD1 aligns across 7 bases. Trimming removed 5 bases from V and 1 base from J; junction bases left unmatched: 4. Germline loops: CDR1 SGHTA, CDR2 FQGTGA. The CDR3 runs to 14 residues.

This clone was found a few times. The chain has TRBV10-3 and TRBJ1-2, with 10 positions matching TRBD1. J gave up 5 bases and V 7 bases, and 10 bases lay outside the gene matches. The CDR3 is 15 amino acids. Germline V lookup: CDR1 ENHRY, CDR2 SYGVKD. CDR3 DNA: TGTGCCATCACCGCGGGACAGGGGATTTGGTATGGCTACACCTTC. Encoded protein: CAITAGQGIWYGYTF.